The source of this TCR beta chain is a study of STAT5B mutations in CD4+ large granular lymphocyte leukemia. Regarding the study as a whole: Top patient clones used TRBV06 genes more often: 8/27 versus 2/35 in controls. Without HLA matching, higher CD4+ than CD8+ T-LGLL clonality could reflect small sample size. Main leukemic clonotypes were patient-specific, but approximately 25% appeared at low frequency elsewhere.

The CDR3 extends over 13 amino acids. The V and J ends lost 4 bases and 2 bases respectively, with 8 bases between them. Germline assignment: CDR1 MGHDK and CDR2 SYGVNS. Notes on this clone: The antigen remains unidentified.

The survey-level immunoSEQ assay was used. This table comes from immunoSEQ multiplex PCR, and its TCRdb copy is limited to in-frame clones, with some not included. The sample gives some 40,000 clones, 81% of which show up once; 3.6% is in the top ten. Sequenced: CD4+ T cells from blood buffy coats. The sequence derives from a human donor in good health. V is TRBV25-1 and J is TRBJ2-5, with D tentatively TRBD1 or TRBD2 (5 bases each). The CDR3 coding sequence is TGTGCCAGCAGTGCGGGGCCTCAAGAGACCCAGTACTTC. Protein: CASSAGPQETQYF. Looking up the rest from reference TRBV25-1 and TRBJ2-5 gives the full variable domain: EADIYQTPRYLVIGTGKKITLECSQTMGHDKMYWYQQDPGMELHLIHYSYGVNSTEKGDLSSESTVSRIRTEHFPLTLESARPSHTSQYLCASSAGPQETQYFGPGTRLLVL.